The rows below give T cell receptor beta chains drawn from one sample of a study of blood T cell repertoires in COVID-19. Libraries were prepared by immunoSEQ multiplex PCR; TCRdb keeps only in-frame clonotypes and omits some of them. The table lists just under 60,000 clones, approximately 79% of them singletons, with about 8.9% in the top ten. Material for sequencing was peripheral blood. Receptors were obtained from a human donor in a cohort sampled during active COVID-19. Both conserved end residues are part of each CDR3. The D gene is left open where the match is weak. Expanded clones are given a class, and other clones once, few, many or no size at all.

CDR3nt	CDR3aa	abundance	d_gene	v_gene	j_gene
TGTGCCAGCAGTGAATCACAAAGCTCCTACAATGAGCAGTTCTTC	CASSESQSSYNEQFF	-	-	TRBV2	TRBJ2-1
TGTGCCAGTAGTATAGGAGGCGCAGATACGCAGTATTTT	CASSIGGADTQYF	-	-	TRBV19	TRBJ2-3
TGTGCCAGCAGCTCTCGACAGGGGGCGAGCACCGGGGAGCTGTTTTTT	CASSSRQGASTGELFF	-	TRBD1	TRBV7-7	TRBJ2-2
TGTGCCAGCAGCCAAGATGTGGGCATTCTCTACGAGCAGTACTTC	CASSQDVGILYEQYF	-	-	TRBV4-2	TRBJ2-7
TGTGCCAGCAGCCCCTTCCTAGCGGGAGGGGCCACAGATACGCAGTATTTT	CASSPFLAGGATDTQYF	-	TRBD2	TRBV7-2	TRBJ2-3
TGTGCCACCAGCAGAGATCGACAGGGGGATGGCTACACCTTC	CATSRDRQGDGYTF	-	TRBD1	TRBV15	TRBJ1-2
TGTGCCAGCAGTGCCATGGACAGGGCAGCGGCCAAAAACATTCAGTACTTC	CASSAMDRAAAKNIQYF	once	TRBD1	TRBV28	TRBJ2-4
TGTGCCTGGAGGGCCCCGACTTGGGAGGGGGAGACCCAGTACTTC	CAWRAPTWEGETQYF	-	TRBD2	TRBV30	TRBJ2-5
TGTGCCAGCAGCCCTAACCCTCTAGCGGGAGGATCCTACAATGAGCAGTTCTTC	CASSPNPLAGGSYNEQFF	-	TRBD2	TRBV7-9	TRBJ2-1
TGTGCCAGCAGTGAGGTACAGGGTCACTACGAGCAGTACTTC	CASSEVQGHYEQYF	-	-	TRBV2	TRBJ2-7
TGTGCCAGCAGCCACGTTGGGGAGGGGGAGTTCTTC	CASSHVGEGEFF	-	-	TRBV5-4	TRBJ2-1
TGTGCCAGTAGAAGCCGGGACAGGGGAAACTATGGCTACACCTTC	CASRSRDRGNYGYTF	-	TRBD1	TRBV19	TRBJ1-2